This paragraph reports one T cell receptor beta chain. Data came from immunoSEQ multiplex PCR; TCRdb stores just in-frame clones and leaves some out. The sample has 55,000 to 95,000 clones; 85% to 90% are singletons. These data are taken from a study of OX40 agonist ivuxolimab in advanced cancers. CDR1 and CDR2 from the germline V gene are LNHNV and YYDKDF (reference sequence). The CDR3 is made up of 17 amino acids. The J segment lost 3 bases and the V segment lost 0 bases, leaving 7 bases of the junction unmatched. The chain recombines TRBV15 with TRBJ2-5, with 10 bases that match TRBD1. This specimen consisted of CD4+ or CD8+ T cells sorted from blood, obtained in a trial of the OX40 agonist ivuxolimab. The origin of this receptor is an adult with an advanced solid tumor such as melanoma, head and neck, liver or kidney cancer. CDR3 DNA sequence: TGTGCCACCAGCAGAGATCGCTTAGGGACAGGGGAAGAGACCCAGTACTTC. It translates to CATSRDRLGTGEETQYF. The full variable domain, its missing parts supplied by reference TRBV15 and TRBJ2-5, is DAMVIQNPRYQVTQFGKPVTLSCSQTLNHNVMYWYQQKSSQAPKLLFHYYDKDFNNEADTPDNFQSRRPNTSFCFLDIRSPGLGDTAMYLCATSRDRLGTGEETQYFGPGTRLLVL.